This entry lists 19 T cell receptor gamma chains sequenced from one sample in a study of gamma delta lymphoproliferative disorders and STAT genes. TCRdb made new clone calls on the multiplex PCR reads using CATT. The top ten clones hold 50% to 75% of a sample with about 2,200 gamma-chain clones, 10% of them seen once. The receptor sequences were amplified from genomic DNA of peripheral blood mononuclear cells. Sequencing input: blood. All receptors come from a human donor with gamma-delta T-cell large granular lymphocyte leukemia.

This clone qualifies as medium-sized (0.01 to 0.1%). It is unclear where the CDR3 begins or ends on the DNA, so no DNA is shown, and the CDR3 is as TCRdb lists it. The V gene is listed as TRGV11; no J gene was called. TRGV11 is given ORF status, its function remaining uncertain. The CDR3 spans 20 amino acids, including both terminal residues. The CDR3 spells CTTVPAGPLPGGSSDWIKTF.

This clone is medium-sized within its sample. The chain carries TRGV11 and TRGJP2. TCRdb leaves out the J gene; it was filled in here by matching the DNA to germline. TRGV11 is assigned to the ORF class and has an uncertain function. This CDR3 region has 19 residues. V was pared by 0 bases and J by 1 base, with 11 bases of the junction left unmatched. Here the CDR3 reads CACWIRHRGVCSSDWIKTF. The CDR3 region has the DNA TGTGCCTGCTGGATTAGGCACCGGGGGGTGTGTAGTAGTGATTGGATCAAGACGTTT.

Points on this clone: The sample contains more than one DNA sequence encoding this CDR3. The CDR3 DNA reads TGTGCCACCTGGGACCGTTATTATAAGAAACTCTTT. This gives the protein CATWDRYYKKLF. This chain connects TRGV3 to TRGJ1 or TRGJ2. The J gene, missing from TCRdb, was assigned here through DNA to germline matching. V shed 3 bases, J shed 3 bases, and the junction held 2 bases outside the gene matches. The CDR3 has 12 amino acids. Germline values: CDR1 VTNTFY, CDR2 YDVSTARD (reference sequence).

This clone was seen a handful of times. V and J are TRGV2 and TRGJ1 or TRGJ2. The J gene, not given by TCRdb, was assigned here from a germline match of the nucleotide sequence. CDR3 length: 12 residues. With 0 bases clipped from V and 12 bases from J, the junction kept 8 bases outside the gene matches. The germline CDR1 and CDR2 sequences are EGSNGY and YDSYNSKV. In DNA form, the CDR3 reads TGTGCCACCTGGGACGGGGTAATTAGGAAACTCTTT. Its protein is CATWDGVIRKLF.

The V and J genes are TRGV3 and TRGJP1. The J gene was not available in TCRdb and was assigned here by matching the DNA to germline segments. The CDR3 sequence is 15 residues long. Trimming removed 3 bases from V and 0 bases from J; junction bases left unmatched: 4. Germline assignment: CDR1 VTNTFY and CDR2 YDVSTARD (reference sequence). The CDR3 spells CATWDGNTTGWFKIF. CDR3 sequence (DNA): TGTGCCACCTGGGACGGGAATACCACTGGTTGGTTCAAGATATTT.

The rearrangement joins TRGV8 to TRGJ1 or TRGJ2. TCRdb offers no J gene call, so here the DNA was matched to germline to obtain one. V was pared by 3 bases and J by 4 bases, with 24 bases of the junction left unmatched. The length of the CDR3 is 19 residues. Germline V gene data show CDR1 as VENAVY and CDR2 as YDSYNSRV. CDR3 nucleotide sequence: TGTGCCACCTGGGATTTAGTATTTTGGCCAGGGCTAGGGTATTATAAGAAACTCTTT. Its protein product is CATWDLVFWPGLGYYKKLF.

The rearrangement joins TRGV3 to TRGJ1 or TRGJ2. Because TCRdb records no J gene, it was assigned here through a match of the DNA to germline. Germline lookup yields CDR1 VTNTFY and CDR2 YDVSTARD (reference sequence). V lost 0 bases, J lost 6 bases, and 5 bases stayed unmatched. CDR3 length equals 13 residues. CDR3 in amino acids: CATWDRGCYKKLF. The DNA for the CDR3 is TGTGCCACCTGGGACAGGGGTTGTTATAAGAAACTCTTT.

This clone was detected only a few times. The gene calls are TRGV2 and TRGJ1 or TRGJ2. Assignment of the J gene here rests on matching the DNA to germline, because TCRdb gives none. The J segment lost 11 bases and the V segment lost 0 bases, leaving 4 bases of the junction unmatched. There are 11 residues in the CDR3. The germline CDR1 and CDR2 sequences are EGSNGY and YDSYNSKV. The CDR3 DNA is TGTGCCACCTGGGACGGGCCGGAGAAACTCTTT. Translating it yields CATWDGPEKLF.

The rearrangement links TRGV3 to TRGJ1 or TRGJ2. The J gene, left out of TCRdb, was set here by checking the DNA against germline. Germline CDR1 and CDR2: VTNTFY and YDVSTARD (reference sequence). CDR3 length equals 13 residues. V lost 3 bases, J lost 5 bases, and 7 bases stayed unmatched. The CDR3 DNA follows: TGTGCCACCTGGGACGTTGGACATTATAAGAAACTCTTT. Translated, it gives CATWDVGHYKKLF.

V is TRGV9 and J is TRGJ1 or TRGJ2. TCRdb gives no J gene; it was assigned here by matching the DNA to germline. The CDR3 has 12 residues. V was clipped by 2 bases and J by 7 bases; unmatched bases: 5. CDR1 and CDR2 (germline): GITISATS, ISYDGTV (reference sequence). In DNA form, the CDR3 reads TGTGCCTTGTGGGAGGCCTTGTATAAGAAACTCTTT. This encodes CALWEALYKKLF.

This clone was seen only a few times. The genes are TRGV2 and TRGJ1 or TRGJ2. No J segment appears in TCRdb, so it was assigned here by matching the sequence to germline. The trim removed 0 bases at V and 9 bases at J, leaving 8 bases unmatched. Germline-derived CDR1 and CDR2 are EGSNGY and YDSYNSKV. This CDR3 is 13 amino acids long. As DNA, the CDR3 is TGTGCCACCTGGGACGGGCTGAAAGGTAAGAAACTCTTT. Protein: CATWDGLKGKKLF.

In this sample, this clone turned up a few times. The CDR3 DNA is TGTGCTGCGTGGGTGAAGCGTTATTATAAGAAACTCTTT. It yields the protein CAAWVKRYYKKLF. This rearrangement joins TRGV10 to TRGJ1 or TRGJ2. No J gene was available from TCRdb, and it was assigned here by a germline match of the DNA. TRGV10 is annotated as an ORF whose role is uncertain. Trimming cost V 8 bases and J 3 bases; bases outside gene matches: 8. This CDR3 is 13 amino acids long.

In DNA form, the CDR3 reads TGTGCCACCTGGGACAGGCCATGTTGGTATAAGAAACTCTTT. This translates into CATWDRPCWYKKLF. The rearrangement joins TRGV5 to TRGJ1 or TRGJ2. TCRdb gives no J gene; it was assigned here by matching the DNA to germline. V shed 0 bases and J 7 bases; nucleotides not matched to a gene: 9. Germline CDR1 is VINAFY and CDR2 is YDVSNSKD. This CDR3 comprises 14 residues.

As for this clone: It is unclear where the CDR3 begins or ends on the DNA, so no DNA is shown, and the CDR3 is as TCRdb lists it. The J gene has no call, while the V gene is TRGV11. TRGV11 is annotated as an ORF whose role is uncertain. The CDR3 totals 17 residues, both ends included. This chain's CDR3 is CTTVPAGFKRIHYKKLF.

This clone is termed medium-sized. The V call is TRGV10, the J call TRGJP1. TCRdb lists no J gene, so it was determined here by aligning the DNA to germline. TRGV10 is classed as an ORF, of uncertain function. V gave up 8 bases and J gave up 0 bases; unmatched junction bases: 13. The CDR3 spans 17 residues. The CDR3 bases are TGTGCTGCGTGGCCTCGGGCCCGGTATACCACTGGTTGGTTCAAGATATTT. It yields the protein CAAWPRARYTTGWFKIF.

In this sample, this clone is large. The genes are TRGV9 and TRGJP. TCRdb records no J gene; here it was assigned by comparing the DNA to germline. Unmatched junction bases numbered 0, after V lost 0 bases and J lost 10 bases. CDR1 is GITISATS, CDR2 ISYDGTV, per germline (reference sequence). The CDR3 covers 14 residues. The CDR3 sequence is CALWEVLGKKIKVF. DNA for the CDR3: TGTGCCTTGTGGGAGGTGTTGGGCAAAAAAATCAAGGTATTT.

By its share, this clone is medium-sized (0.01 to 0.1%). The chain links TRGV10 to TRGJP1. TCRdb records no J gene; here it was assigned by comparing the DNA to germline. TRGV10 is an open reading frame, and its role is uncertain. The CDR3 has 13 amino acids. The J segment lost 0 bases and the V segment lost 8 bases, leaving 1 base of the junction unmatched. CDR3 region: CAAWDTTGWFKIF. The CDR3 nucleotides are TGTGCTGCGTGGGATACCACTGGTTGGTTCAAGATATTT.

There are a few counts of this clone. The chain links TRGV10 to TRGJ1 or TRGJ2. TCRdb offers no J gene call, so here the DNA was matched to germline to obtain one. TRGV10 is annotated as an ORF whose role is uncertain. With V trimmed by 8 bases and J by 8 bases, 7 bases remained unmatched. This CDR3 is 11 amino acids long. The CDR3 nucleotides read TGTGCTGCGTGGGATCTAGATAAGAAACTCTTT. This encodes CAAWDLDKKLF.

This clone is classed as medium-sized (0.01 to 0.1%). The chain links TRGV2 to TRGJP2. The J gene is absent in TCRdb and was assigned here via DNA matching to germline. Per germline, CDR1 EGSNGY and CDR2 YDSYNSKV. The CDR3 runs to 14 residues. Trimming at V came to 0 bases and at J to 5 bases, leaving 3 bases not matched to a gene. Here the CDR3 DNA reads TGTGCCACCTGGGACGGGCCGAGTGATTGGATCAAGACGTTT. It codes for CATWDGPSDWIKTF.